This TCR beta chain was identified in a study of T cells in narcolepsy. On the study more broadly: Donors had narcolepsy type 1 or type 2, or were healthy controls. Study-level points and caveats: Autoreactive clone sequences were missing from some blood memory CD4+ repertoires. Autoreactive clonotypes reportedly recurred in blood of same and different patients, not controls. HCRT-specific and TRIB2-specific autoreactive clonotypes appeared among same-patient CSF and blood CD4+ clonotypes.

The CDR3 is 13 residues long. V was trimmed by 0 bases and J by 8 bases, leaving 11 bases between them. Per the germline V gene, CDR1 is SGHNT and CDR2 is YYREEE (reference sequence). Using immunoSEQ multiplex PCR, the repertoire was profiled, and TCRdb retains in-frame clones only, with some absent. The data show nearly 25,000 clones, with just over 60% seen just once and 10% to 15% held by the top ten. Concerning this clone itself: Its antigen is not known.

The sample comprised memory (CD45RA-) CD4+ T cells from blood. The chain links TRBV5-4 to TRBJ1-1, with D possibly matching TRBD1 (6 bases). This sequence was found in a human donor in good health. The CDR3 loop is CASSLDRVGEAFF. CDR3 DNA sequence: TGTGCCAGCAGCTTGGACAGGGTGGGGGAAGCTTTCTTT.